This paragraph reports one T cell receptor (beta chain). The authors' processing: Amplification with reference gene primers provided the estimates of nucleated cell counts. Some clones are missing from TCRdb's copy, which holds only in-frame ones; the method was immunoSEQ multiplex PCR. V and J calls plus clone size are reproduced from that table; the DNA served to infer D and trimming. Among 65,000 to 90,000 clones listed, approximately 80% were seen once. The sample comes from a study of blood T cell repertoires in COVID-19. Study-wide background: COVID-19 samples, acute and convalescent, were from the United States, Italy and Spain. Sources were T cells, B-cell-depleted T cells, or PBMCs; the material itself was cDNA or gDNA.

There are 17 residues in the CDR3. Germline lookup yields CDR1 MNHEY and CDR2 SMNVEV (reference sequence). After removal of 4 bases from V and 3 bases from J, the junction contained 9 bases not matched to a gene. The source material was peripheral blood. The chain joins TRBV27 to TRBJ2-3; the match to TRBD2 covers 11 bases. This clonotype was sampled from a woman aged 80 or older with active or convalescent COVID-19. The CDR3 sequence is CASSSALAGGPTDTQYF. The CDR3 coding sequence is TGTGCCAGCAGTTCCGCTTTAGCGGGAGGGCCAACAGATACGCAGTATTTT.